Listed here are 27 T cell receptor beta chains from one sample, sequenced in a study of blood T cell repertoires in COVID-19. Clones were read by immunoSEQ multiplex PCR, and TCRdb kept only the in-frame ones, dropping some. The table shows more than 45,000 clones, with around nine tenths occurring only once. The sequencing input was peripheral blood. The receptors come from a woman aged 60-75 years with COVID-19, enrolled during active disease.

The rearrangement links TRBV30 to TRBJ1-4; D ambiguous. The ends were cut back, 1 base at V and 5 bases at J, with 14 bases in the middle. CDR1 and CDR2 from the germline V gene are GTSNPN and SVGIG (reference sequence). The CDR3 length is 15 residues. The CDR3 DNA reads TGTGCCTGGAGTGCTACCGGGAGCTCAAATGAAAAACTGTTTTTT. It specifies CAWSATGSSNEKLFF.

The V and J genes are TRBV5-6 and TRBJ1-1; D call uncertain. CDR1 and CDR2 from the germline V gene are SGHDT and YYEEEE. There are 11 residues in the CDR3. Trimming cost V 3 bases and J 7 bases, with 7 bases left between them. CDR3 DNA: TGTGCCAGCAGCTCGGAGGTTGAAGCTTTCTTT. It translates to CASSSEVEAFF.

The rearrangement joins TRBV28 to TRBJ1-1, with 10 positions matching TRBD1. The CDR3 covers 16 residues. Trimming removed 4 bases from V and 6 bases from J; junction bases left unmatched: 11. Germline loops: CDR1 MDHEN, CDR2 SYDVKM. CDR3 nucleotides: TGTGCCAGCAGTTCCCCGGGACAGGGGTTTTTCTCTGAAGCTTTCTTT. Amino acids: CASSSPGQGFFSEAFF.

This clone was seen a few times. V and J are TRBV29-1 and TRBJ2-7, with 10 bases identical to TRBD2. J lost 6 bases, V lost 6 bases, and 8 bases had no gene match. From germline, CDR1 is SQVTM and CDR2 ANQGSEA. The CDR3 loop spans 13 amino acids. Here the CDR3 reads CSVLAGVLGEQYF. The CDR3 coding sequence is TGCAGCGTCCTAGCGGGAGTCTTGGGCGAGCAGTACTTC.

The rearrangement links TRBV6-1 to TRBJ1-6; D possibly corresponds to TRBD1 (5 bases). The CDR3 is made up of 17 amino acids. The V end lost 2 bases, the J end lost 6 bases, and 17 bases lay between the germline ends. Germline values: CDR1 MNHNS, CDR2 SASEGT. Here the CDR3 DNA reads TGTGCCAGCAGTGAACAGAGACAGCTATTTTTTAATTCACCCCTCCACTTT. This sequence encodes CASSEQRQLFFNSPLHF.

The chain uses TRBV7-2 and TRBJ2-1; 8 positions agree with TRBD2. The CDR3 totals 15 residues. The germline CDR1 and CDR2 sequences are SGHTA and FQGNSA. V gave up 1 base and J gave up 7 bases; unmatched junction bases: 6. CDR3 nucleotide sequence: TGTGCCAGCAGCTTAGAGAGCGGGAGTGGGAATGAGCAGTTCTTC. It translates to CASSLESGSGNEQFF.

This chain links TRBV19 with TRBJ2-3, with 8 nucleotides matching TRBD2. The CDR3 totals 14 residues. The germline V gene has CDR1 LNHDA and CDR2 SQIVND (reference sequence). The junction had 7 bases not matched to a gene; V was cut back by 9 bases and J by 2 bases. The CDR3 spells CASQLAEHTDTQYF. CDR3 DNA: TGTGCCAGCCAACTAGCGGAGCACACAGATACGCAGTATTTT.

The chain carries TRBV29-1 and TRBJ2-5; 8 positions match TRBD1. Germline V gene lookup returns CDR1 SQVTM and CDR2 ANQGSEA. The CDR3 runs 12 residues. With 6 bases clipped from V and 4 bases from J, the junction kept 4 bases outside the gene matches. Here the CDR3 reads CSVRTGRETQYF. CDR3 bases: TGCAGCGTGCGGACAGGGCGAGAGACCCAGTACTTC.

The CDR3 DNA is TGCGCCAGCAGTGAGTCGAGCCTATTAGGGAGCGGTGAGCAGTTCTTC. As protein: CASSESSLLGSGEQFF. The V gene is TRBV10-1, the J gene TRBJ2-1, with D possibly matching TRBD2 (5 bases). The CDR3 covers 16 residues. Germline CDR1 is WNHNN and CDR2 is SYGVQD (reference sequence). V was cut by 0 bases and J by 9 bases, with 18 bases left in between.

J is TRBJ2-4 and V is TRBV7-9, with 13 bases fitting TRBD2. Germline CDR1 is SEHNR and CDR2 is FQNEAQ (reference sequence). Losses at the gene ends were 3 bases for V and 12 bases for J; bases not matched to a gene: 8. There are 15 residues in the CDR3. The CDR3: CASSLLLAGGTSQYF. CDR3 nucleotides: TGTGCCAGCAGCTTGTTACTAGCGGGAGGGACGTCTCAGTACTTC.

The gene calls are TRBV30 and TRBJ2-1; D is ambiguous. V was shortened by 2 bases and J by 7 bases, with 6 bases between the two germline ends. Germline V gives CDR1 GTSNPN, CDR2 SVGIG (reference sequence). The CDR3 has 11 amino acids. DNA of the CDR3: TGTGCCTGGAGTCTCCAGAATGAGCAGTTCTTC. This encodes CAWSLQNEQFF.

The CDR3, as DNA: TGTGCCAGCAGGCTCACAGGGGGGGTGAACACTGAAGCTTTCTTT. This translates into CASRLTGGVNTEAFF. The V and J genes are TRBV6-5 and TRBJ1-1; 8 bases line up with TRBD1. The V gene end was trimmed by 6 bases and the J gene end by 0 bases; junction bases not matched to a gene: 6. CDR1 and CDR2 (germline): MNHEY, SVGAGI. The length of the CDR3 is 15 residues.

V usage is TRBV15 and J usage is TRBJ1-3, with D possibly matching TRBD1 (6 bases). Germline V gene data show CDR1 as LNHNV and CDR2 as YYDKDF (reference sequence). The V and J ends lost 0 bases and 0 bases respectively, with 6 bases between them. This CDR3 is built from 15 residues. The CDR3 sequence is CATSREGGSGNTIYF. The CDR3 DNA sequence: TGTGCCACCAGCAGAGAAGGGGGCTCTGGAAACACCATATATTTT. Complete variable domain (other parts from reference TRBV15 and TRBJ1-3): DAMVIQNPRYQVTQFGKPVTLSCSQTLNHNVMYWYQQKSSQAPKLLFHYYDKDFNNEADTPDNFQSRRPNTSFCFLDIRSPGLGDTAMYLCATSREGGSGNTIYFGEGSWLTVV.

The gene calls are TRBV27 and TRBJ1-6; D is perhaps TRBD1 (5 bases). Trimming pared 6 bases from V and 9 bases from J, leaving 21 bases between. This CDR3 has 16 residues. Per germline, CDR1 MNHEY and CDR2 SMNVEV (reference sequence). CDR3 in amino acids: CASRYDAGRLGSPLHF. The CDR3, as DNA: TGTGCCAGCAGATACGACGCAGGGCGGTTGGGTTCACCCCTCCACTTT.

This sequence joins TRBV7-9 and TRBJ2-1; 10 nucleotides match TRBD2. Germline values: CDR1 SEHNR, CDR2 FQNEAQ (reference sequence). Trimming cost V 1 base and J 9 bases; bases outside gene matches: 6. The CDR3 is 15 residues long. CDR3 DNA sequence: TGTGCCAGCAGCTTAGTTGGAGCGGGAGGGCGTGAGCAGTTCTTC. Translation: CASSLVGAGGREQFF.

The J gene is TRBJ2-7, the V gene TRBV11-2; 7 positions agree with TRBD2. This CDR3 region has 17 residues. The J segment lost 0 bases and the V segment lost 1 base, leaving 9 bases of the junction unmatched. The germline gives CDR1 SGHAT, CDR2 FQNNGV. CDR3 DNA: TGTGCCAGCAGCTTAGCGGGGGGAAACACCTACTCCTACGAGCAGTACTTC. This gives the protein CASSLAGGNTYSYEQYF.

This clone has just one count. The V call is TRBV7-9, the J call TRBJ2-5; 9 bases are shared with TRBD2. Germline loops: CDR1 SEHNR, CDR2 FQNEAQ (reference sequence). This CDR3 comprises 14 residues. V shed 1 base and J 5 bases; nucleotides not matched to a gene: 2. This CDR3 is CASSLVAGVETQYF. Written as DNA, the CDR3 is TGTGCCAGCAGCTTAGTAGCGGGAGTGGAGACCCAGTACTTC.

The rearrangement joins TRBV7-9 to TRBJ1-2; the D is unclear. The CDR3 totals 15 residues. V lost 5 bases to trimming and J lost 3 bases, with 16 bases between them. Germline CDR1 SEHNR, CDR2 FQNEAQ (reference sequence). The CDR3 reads CASSPPRVGDYGYTF. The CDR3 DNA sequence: TGTGCCAGCAGCCCTCCGAGAGTCGGGGACTATGGCTACACCTTC.

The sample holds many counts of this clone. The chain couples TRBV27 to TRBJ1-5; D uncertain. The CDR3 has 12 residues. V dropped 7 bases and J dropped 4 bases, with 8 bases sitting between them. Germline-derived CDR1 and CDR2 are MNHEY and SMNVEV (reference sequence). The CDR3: CASKEGNQPQHF. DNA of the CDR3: TGTGCCAGCAAGGAGGGAAATCAGCCCCAGCATTTT.

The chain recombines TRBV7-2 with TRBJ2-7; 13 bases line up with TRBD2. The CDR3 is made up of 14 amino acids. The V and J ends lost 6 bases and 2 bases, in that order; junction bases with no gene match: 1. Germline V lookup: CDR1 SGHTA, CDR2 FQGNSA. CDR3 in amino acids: CASRLAGGTYEQYF. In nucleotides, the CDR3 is TGTGCCAGCAGACTAGCGGGAGGGACCTACGAGCAGTACTTC. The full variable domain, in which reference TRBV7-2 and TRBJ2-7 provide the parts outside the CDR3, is GAGVSQSPSNKVTEKGKDVELRCDPISGHTALYWYRQSLGQGLEFLIYFQGNSAPDKSGLPSDRFSAERTGGSVSTLTIQRTQQEDSAVYLCASRLAGGTYEQYFGPGTRLTVT.

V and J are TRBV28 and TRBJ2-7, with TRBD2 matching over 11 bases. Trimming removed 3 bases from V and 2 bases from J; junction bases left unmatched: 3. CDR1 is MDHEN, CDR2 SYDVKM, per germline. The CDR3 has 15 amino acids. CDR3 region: CASSLSSGRAYEQYF. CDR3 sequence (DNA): TGTGCCAGCAGTTTGAGTAGCGGGAGGGCCTACGAGCAGTACTTC.

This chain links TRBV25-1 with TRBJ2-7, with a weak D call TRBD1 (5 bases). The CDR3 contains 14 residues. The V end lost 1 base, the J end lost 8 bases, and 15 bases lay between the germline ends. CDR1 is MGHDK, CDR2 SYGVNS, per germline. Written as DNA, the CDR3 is TGTGCCAGCAGTGAATGGGGATTCCAGGGTCAGCAGTACTTC. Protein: CASSEWGFQGQQYF.

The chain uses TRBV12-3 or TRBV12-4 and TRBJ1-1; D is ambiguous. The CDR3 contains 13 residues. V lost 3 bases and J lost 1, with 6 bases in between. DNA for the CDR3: TGTGCCAGCAGTTTTTACAGGAACACTGAAGCTTTCTTT. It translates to CASSFYRNTEAFF.

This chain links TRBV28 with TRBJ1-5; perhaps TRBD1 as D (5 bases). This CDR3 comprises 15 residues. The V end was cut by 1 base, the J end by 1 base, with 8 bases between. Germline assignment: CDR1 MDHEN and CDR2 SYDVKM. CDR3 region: CASSLFGGSNQPQHF. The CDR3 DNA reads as TGTGCCAGCAGTTTATTCGGGGGGAGCAATCAGCCCCAGCATTTT.

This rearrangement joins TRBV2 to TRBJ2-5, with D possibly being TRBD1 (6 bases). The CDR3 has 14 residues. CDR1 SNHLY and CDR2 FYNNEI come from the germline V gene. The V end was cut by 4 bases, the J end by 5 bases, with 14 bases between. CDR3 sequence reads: CASSVAGVWETQYF. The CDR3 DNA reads TGTGCCAGCAGTGTGGCAGGGGTTTGGGAGACCCAGTACTTC.

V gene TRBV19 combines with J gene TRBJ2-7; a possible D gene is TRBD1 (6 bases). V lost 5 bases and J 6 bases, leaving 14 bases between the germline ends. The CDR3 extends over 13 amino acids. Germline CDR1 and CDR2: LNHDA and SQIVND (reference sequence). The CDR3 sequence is CASSAADRTEQYF. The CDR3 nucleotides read TGTGCCAGTAGTGCCGCGGACAGAACCGAGCAGTACTTC.

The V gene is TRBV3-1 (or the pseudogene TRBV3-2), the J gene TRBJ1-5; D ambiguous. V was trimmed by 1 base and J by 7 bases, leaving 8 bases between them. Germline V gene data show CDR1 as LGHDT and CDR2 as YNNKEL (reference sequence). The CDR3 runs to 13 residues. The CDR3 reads CASSQGGEQPQHF. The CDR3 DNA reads TGTGCCAGCAGCCAAGGTGGGGAGCAGCCCCAGCATTTT.